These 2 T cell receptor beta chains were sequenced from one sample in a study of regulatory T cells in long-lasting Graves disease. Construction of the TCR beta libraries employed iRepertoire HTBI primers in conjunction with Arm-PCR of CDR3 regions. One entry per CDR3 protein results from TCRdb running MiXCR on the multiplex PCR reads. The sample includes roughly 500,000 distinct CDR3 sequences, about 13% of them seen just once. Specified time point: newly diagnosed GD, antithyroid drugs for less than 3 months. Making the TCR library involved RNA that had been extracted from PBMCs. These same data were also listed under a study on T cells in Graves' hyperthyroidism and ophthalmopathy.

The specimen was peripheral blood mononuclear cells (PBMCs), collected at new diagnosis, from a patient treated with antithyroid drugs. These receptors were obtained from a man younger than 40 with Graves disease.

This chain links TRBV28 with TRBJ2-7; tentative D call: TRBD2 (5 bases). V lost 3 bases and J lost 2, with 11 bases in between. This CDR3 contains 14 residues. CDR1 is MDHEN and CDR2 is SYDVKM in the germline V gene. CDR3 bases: TGTGCCAGCAGTTTTCTGGGAGAGGCCTACGAGCAGTACTTC. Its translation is CASSFLGEAYEQYF.

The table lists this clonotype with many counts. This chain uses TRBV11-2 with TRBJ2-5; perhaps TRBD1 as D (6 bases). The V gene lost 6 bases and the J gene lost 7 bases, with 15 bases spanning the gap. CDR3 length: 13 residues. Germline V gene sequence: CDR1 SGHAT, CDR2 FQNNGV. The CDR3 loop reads CASSQDSKRTQYF. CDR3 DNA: TGTGCCAGCAGTCAGGACAGCAAGAGGACCCAGTACTTC.